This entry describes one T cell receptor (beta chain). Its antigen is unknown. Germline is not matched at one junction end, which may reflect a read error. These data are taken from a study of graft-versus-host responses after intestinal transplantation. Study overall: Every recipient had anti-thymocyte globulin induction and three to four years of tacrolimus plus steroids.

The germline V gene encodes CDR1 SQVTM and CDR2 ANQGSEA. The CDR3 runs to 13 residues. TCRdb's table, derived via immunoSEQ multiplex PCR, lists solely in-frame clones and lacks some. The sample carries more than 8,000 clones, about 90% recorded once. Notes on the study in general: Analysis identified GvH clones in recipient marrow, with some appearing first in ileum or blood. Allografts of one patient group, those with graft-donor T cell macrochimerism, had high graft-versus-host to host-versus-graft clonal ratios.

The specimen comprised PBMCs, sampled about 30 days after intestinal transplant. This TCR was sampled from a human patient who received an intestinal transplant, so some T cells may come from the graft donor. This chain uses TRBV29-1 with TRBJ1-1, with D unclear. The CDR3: CSGENGMNAEAFF. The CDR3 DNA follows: TGCAGCGGTGAAAACGGAATGAACGCTGAAGCTTTCTTT.